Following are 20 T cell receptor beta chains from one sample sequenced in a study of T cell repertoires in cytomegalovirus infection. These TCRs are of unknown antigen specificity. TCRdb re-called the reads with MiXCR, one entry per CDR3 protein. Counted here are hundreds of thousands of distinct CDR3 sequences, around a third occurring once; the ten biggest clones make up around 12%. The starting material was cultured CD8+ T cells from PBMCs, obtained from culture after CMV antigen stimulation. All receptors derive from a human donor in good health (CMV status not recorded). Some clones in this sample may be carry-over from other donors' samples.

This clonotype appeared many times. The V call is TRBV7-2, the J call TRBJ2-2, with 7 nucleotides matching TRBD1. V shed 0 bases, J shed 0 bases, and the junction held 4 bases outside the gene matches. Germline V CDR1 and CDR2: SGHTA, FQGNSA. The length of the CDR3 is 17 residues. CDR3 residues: CASSLATGLPNTGELFF. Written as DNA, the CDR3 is TGTGCCAGCAGCTTAGCGACAGGGCTCCCGAACACCGGGGAGCTGTTTTTT.

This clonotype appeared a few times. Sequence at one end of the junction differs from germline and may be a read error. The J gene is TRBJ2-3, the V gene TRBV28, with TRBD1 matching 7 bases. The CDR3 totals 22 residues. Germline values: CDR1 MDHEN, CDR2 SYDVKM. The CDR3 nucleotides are TGTGCCAGCAGTTTCCCCTCGGGGACAGCCGTCCCACCCAAGCACAGATACGCAGTAGGGTTATTT. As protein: CASSFPSGTAVPPKHRYAVGLF.

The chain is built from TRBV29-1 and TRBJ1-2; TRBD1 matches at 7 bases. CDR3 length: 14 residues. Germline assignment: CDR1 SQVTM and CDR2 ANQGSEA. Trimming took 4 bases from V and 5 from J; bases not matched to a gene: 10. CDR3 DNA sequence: TGCAGCGTTGGAGACAGGGTGAAAGCTTATGGCTACACCTTC. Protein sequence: CSVGDRVKAYGYTF.

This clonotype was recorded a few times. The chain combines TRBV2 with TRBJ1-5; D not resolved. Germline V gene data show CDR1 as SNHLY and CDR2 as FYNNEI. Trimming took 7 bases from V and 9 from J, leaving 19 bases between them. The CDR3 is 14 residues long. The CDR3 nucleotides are TGTGCCAGCACCCCCTACCCCACCACGGGGCCCCAGCATTTT. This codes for CASTPYPTTGPQHF. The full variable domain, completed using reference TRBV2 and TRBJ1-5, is EPEVTQTPSHQVTQMGQEVILRCVPISNHLYFYWYRQILGQKVEFLVSFYNNEISEKSEIFDDQFSVERPDGSNFTLKIRSTKLEDSAMYFCASTPYPTTGPQHFGDGTRLSIL.

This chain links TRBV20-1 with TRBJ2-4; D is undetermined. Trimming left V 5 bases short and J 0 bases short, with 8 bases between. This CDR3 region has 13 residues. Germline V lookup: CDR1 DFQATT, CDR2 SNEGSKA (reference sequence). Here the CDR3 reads CSAADLAKNIQYF. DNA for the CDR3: TGCAGTGCTGCAGATCTAGCCAAAAACATTCAGTACTTC.

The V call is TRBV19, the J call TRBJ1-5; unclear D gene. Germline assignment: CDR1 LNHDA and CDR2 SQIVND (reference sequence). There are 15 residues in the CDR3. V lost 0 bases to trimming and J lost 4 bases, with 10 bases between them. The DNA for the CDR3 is TGTGCCAGTAGTATAGAAGGAAGGCCAAATCAGCCCCAGCATTTT. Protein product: CASSIEGRPNQPQHF.

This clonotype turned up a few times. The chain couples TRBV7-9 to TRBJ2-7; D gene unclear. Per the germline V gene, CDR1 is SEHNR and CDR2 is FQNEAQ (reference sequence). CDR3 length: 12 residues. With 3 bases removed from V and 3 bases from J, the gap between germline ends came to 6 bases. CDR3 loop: CASSLWHYEQYV. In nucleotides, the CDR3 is TGTGCCAGCAGCTTGTGGCACTACGAGCAGTACGTC.

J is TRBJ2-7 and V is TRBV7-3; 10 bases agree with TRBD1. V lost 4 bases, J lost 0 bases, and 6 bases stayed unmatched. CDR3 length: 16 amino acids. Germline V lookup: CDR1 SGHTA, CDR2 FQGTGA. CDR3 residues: CASSYDRDRGSYEQYF. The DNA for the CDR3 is TGTGCCAGCAGCTACGACCGGGACAGGGGCTCCTACGAGCAGTACTTC.

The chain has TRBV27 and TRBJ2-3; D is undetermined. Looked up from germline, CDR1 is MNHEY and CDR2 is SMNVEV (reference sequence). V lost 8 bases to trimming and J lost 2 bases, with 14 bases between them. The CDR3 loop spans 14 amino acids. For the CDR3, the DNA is TGTGCCAGCCATCGTCTGGGCCTCACAGATACGCAGTATTTT. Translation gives CASHRLGLTDTQYF.

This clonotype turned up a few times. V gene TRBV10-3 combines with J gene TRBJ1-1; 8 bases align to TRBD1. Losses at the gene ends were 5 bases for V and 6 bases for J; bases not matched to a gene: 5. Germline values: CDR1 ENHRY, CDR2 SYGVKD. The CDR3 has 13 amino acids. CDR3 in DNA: TGTGCCATCAGTATCACACAGGGGGCTGAAGCTTTCTTT. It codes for CAISITQGAEAFF.

As DNA, the CDR3 is TGTGCCAGCAGTGACTCTCCGGACAGCTACAATGAGCAGTTCTTC. This sequence encodes CASSDSPDSYNEQFF. The V and J genes are TRBV6-4 and TRBJ2-1; TRBD1 might be the D (6 bases). The V end lost 0 bases, the J end lost 3 bases, and 9 bases lay between the germline ends. Germline CDR1 and CDR2: MRHNA and SNTAGT. The CDR3 extends over 15 amino acids.

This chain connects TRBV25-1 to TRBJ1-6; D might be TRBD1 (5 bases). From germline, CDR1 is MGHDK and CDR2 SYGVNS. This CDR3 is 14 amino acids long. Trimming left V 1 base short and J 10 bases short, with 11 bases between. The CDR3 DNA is TGTGCCAGCAGTGAATGGGGGGATAGATCACCCCTCCACTTT. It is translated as CASSEWGDRSPLHF.

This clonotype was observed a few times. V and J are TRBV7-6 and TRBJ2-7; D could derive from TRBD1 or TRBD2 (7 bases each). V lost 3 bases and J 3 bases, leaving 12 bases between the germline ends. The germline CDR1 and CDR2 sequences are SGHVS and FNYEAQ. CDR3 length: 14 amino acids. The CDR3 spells CASSLGGGVYEQYV. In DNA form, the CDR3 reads TGTGCCAGCAGCTTGGGAGGGGGCGTCTACGAGCAGTACGTC.

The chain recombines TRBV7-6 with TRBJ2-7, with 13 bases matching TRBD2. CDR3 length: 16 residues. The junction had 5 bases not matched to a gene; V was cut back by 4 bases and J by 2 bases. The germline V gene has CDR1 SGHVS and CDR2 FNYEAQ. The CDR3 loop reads CASSYGTSGDPYEQYF. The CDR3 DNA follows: TGTGCCAGCAGCTACGGGACTAGCGGGGATCCCTACGAGCAGTACTTC. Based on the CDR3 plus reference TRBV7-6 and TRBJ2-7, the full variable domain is GAGVSQSPRYKVTKRGQDVALRCDPISGHVSLYWYRQALGQGPEFLTYFNYEAQQDKSGLPNDRFSAERPEGSISTLTIQRTEQRDSAMYRCASSYGTSGDPYEQYFGPGTRLTVT.

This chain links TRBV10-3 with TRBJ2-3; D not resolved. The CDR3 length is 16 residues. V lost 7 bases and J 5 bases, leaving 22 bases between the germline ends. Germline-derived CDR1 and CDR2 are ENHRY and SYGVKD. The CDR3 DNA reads TGTGCCATCAAACGGACCACCCCGGTAGGCGGAGATACGCAGTATTTT. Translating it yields CAIKRTTPVGGDTQYF.

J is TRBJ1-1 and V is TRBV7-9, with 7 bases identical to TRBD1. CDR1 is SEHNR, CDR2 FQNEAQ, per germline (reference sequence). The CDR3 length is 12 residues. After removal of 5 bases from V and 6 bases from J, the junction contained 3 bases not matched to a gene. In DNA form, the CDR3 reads TGTGCCAGCAGCCAAGGACAGGCTGAAGCTTTCTTT. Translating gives CASSQGQAEAFF.

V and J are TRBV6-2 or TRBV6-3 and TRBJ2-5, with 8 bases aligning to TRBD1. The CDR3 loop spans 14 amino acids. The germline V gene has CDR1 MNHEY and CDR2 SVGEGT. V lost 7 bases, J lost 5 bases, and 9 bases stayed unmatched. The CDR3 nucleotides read TGTGCCAGCACCCCAGGACAGGGAAGGGAGACCCAGTACTTC. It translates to CASTPGQGRETQYF.

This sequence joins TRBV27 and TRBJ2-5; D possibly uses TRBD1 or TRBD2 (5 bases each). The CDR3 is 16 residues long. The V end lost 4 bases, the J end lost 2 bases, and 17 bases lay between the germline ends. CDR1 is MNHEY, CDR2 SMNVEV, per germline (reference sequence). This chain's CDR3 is CASSSLPGPRQETQYF. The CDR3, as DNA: TGTGCCAGCAGTTCCTTGCCGGGACCGAGACAAGAGACCCAGTACTTC.

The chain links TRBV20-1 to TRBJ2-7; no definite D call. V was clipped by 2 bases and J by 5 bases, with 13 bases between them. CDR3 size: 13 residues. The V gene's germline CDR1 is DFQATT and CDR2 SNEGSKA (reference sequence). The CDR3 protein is CSARPGTLNEQYF. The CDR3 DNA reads TGCAGTGCTAGACCGGGTACATTGAACGAGCAGTACTTC.

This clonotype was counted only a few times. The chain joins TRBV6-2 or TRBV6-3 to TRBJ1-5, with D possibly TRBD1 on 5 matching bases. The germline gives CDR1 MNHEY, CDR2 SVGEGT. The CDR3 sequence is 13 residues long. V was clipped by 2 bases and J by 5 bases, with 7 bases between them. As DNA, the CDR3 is TGTGCCAGCAGTTACGGGACGTATCAGCCCCAGCATTTT. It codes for CASSYGTYQPQHF.